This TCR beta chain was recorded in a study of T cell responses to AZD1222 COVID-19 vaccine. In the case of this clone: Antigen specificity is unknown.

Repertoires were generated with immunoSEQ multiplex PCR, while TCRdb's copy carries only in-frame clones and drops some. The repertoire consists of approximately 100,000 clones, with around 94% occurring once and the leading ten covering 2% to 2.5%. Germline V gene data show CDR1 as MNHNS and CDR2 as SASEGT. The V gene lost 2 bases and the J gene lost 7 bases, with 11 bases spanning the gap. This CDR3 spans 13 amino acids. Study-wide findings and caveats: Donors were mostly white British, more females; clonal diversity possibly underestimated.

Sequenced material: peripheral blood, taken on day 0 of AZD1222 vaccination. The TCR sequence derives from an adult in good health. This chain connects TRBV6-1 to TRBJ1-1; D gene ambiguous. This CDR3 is CASSEITALEAFF. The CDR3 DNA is TGTGCCAGCAGTGAAATAACCGCCCTTGAAGCTTTCTTT.